This TCR beta chain was sequenced in a study of OX40 agonist ivuxolimab in advanced cancers. Assay: immunoSEQ multiplex PCR; the TCRdb copy retains only in-frame clones and omits some. The sample yields around 49,000 clones, 84% seen once. CDR1 is SEHNR, CDR2 FQNEAQ, per germline (reference sequence). The CDR3 runs to 14 residues. V was pared by 7 bases and J by 1 base, with 14 bases between. The genes are TRBV7-9 and TRBJ2-7, with D unresolved. The input for sequencing was CD4+ or CD8+ T cells sorted from blood, taken in a trial of the OX40 agonist ivuxolimab. The receptor was isolated from an adult with an advanced solid tumor such as melanoma, head and neck, liver or kidney cancer. This chain's CDR3 is CASTPPGGSYEQYF. CDR3 DNA: TGTGCCAGCACCCCGCCCGGCGGTTCCTACGAGCAGTACTTC.